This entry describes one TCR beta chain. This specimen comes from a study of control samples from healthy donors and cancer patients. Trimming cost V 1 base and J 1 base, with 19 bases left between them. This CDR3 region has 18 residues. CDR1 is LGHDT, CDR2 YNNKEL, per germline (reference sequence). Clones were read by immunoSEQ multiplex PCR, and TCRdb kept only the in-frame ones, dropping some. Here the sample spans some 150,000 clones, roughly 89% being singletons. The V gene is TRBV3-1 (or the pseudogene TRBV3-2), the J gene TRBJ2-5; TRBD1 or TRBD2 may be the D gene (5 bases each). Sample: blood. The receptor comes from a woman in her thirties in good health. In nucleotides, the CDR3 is TGTGCCAGCAGCCAAGGGATAGGGACGGTAAAAATCCAAGAGACCCAGTACTTC. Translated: CASSQGIGTVKIQETQYF.